Shown below are 15 T cell receptor beta chains from a single sample sequenced in a study of shared clonotypes between healthy human individuals. Positively selected for CCR7, the CD45RO-negative cells used as naive CD8 cells excluded terminally differentiated effector memory CD45RA+ cells. Method: immunoSEQ multiplex PCR; TCRdb's copy keeps in-frame clones and lacks some. The table has roughly 2,000,000 clones, just under 95% seen once. Sequencing was carried out using naive CD8+ T cells from PBMCs. These receptors were taken from a young man in good health. Some clones in this sample may be carry-over from other donors' samples.

V usage is TRBV15 and J usage is TRBJ2-7; unclear D gene. From germline, CDR1 is LNHNV and CDR2 YYDKDF (reference sequence). CDR3 length equals 15 residues. Trimming cost V 3 bases and J 0 bases, with 12 bases left between them. CDR3 nucleotide sequence: TGTGCCACCAGCAGGGCAGCGCGACTCTCCTACGAGCAGTACTTC. It yields the protein CATSRAARLSYEQYF. Full variable domain (remainder filled in from reference TRBV15 and TRBJ2-7): DAMVIQNPRYQVTQFGKPVTLSCSQTLNHNVMYWYQQKSSQAPKLLFHYYDKDFNNEADTPDNFQSRRPNTSFCFLDIRSPGLGDTAMYLCATSRAARLSYEQYFGPGTRLTVT.

For the CDR3, the DNA is TGTGCCAGAAGCTTTATAACCGGGCCAACGGGGTTAACTAATGAAAAACTGTTTTTT. Residues: CARSFITGPTGLTNEKLFF. The gene calls are TRBV5-3 and TRBJ1-4; no reliable D call. TRBV5-3 is an ORF, and what it does is uncertain. The CDR3 is made up of 19 amino acids. V lost 2 bases and J 1 base, leaving 21 bases between the germline ends.

The V and J genes are TRBV6-5 and TRBJ2-1; D possibly corresponds to TRBD2 (6 bases). The CDR3 is made up of 13 amino acids. Germline CDR1 and CDR2: MNHEY and SVGAGI. Trimming removed 2 bases at V and 10 bases at J, with 12 bases between. CDR3 DNA: TGTGCCAGCAGTTACCCGGGGGTCTCAGAGCAGTTCTTC. Amino acids: CASSYPGVSEQFF.

The rearrangement links TRBV4-2 to TRBJ2-1; D not certain. The CDR3 consists of 15 residues. V was cut by 3 bases and J by 4 bases, with 13 bases left in between. Germline V gives CDR1 LGHNA, CDR2 YNFKEQ. The DNA of the CDR3 is TGTGCCAGCAGCCATGCTGAAGAGGAATACAATGAGCAGTTCTTC. It is translated as CASSHAEEEYNEQFF.

The rearrangement joins TRBV28 to TRBJ1-1, with 9 bases fitting TRBD1. The CDR3 is 14 amino acids. V shed 8 bases and J 3 bases; nucleotides not matched to a gene: 7. Germline V CDR1 and CDR2: MDHEN, SYDVKM. CDR3 loop: CASVNRGLYTEAFF. The CDR3 region has the DNA TGTGCCAGCGTTAACAGGGGGCTCTACACTGAAGCTTTCTTT.

The chain has TRBV7-9 and TRBJ2-7, with D maybe TRBD2 (5 bases). V was trimmed by 5 bases and J by 4 bases, leaving 9 bases between them. CDR3 length: 12 amino acids. CDR1 SEHNR and CDR2 FQNEAQ come from the germline V gene (reference sequence). Here the CDR3 reads CASSMTTYEQYF. The CDR3, as DNA: TGTGCCAGCAGCATGACTACGTACGAGCAGTACTTC.

This clone was observed a single time. The chain links TRBV7-9 to TRBJ2-1, with D tentatively TRBD2 (6 bases). Trimming left V 4 bases short and J 4 bases short, with 17 bases between. The germline CDR1 and CDR2 sequences are SEHNR and FQNEAQ (reference sequence). The CDR3 contains 16 residues. The chain's CDR3 is CASSWGESSGYNEQFF. DNA for the CDR3: TGTGCCAGCAGCTGGGGGGAGAGTAGCGGTTACAATGAGCAGTTCTTC.

On this clone itself: At the DNA level, this CDR3 is encoded by other sequences in the same sample as well. The gene calls are TRBV29-1 and TRBJ2-7; 7 bases align to TRBD2. The length of the CDR3 is 13 residues. The germline V gene has CDR1 SQVTM and CDR2 ANQGSEA. The ends lost 6 bases at V and 3 bases at J; junction bases unmatched: 8. The CDR3 DNA reads as TGCAGCGTCGGGGGAGGCGGGAGCTACGAGCAGTACTTC. It codes for CSVGGGGSYEQYF.

The chain couples TRBV27 to TRBJ2-1, with TRBD2 matching 7 bases. The trim removed 11 bases at V and 14 bases at J, leaving 15 bases unmatched. This CDR3 has 12 amino acids. Germline V gene lookup returns CDR1 MNHEY and CDR2 SMNVEV (reference sequence). The CDR3 coding sequence is TGTGCCGCCGGGTGGGTGCGGGAGAGGGAGTTCTTC. It codes for CAAGWVREREFF.

V usage is TRBV4-2 and J usage is TRBJ1-2, with 8 positions matching TRBD1. The CDR3 has 15 amino acids. CDR1 and CDR2 (germline): LGHNA, YNFKEQ. V shed 3 bases and J 2 bases; nucleotides not matched to a gene: 5. The CDR3 spells CASSHINRGNYGYTF. The DNA for the CDR3 is TGTGCCAGCAGCCACATTAACAGGGGGAACTATGGCTACACCTTC.

The gene calls are TRBV5-1 and TRBJ1-2; D is ambiguous. Trimming stripped 4 bases from V and 0 bases from J, with 13 bases between. The CDR3 has 15 residues. Germline V gene sequence: CDR1 SGHRS, CDR2 YFSETQ. CDR3: CASSLTDIPNYGYTF. CDR3 nucleotides: TGCGCCAGCAGCCTAACCGACATCCCTAACTATGGCTACACCTTC.

The chain has TRBV19 and TRBJ1-1, with a tentative D call TRBD1 (5 bases). The germline CDR1 and CDR2 sequences are LNHDA and SQIVND (reference sequence). This CDR3 has 13 amino acids. With 8 bases removed from V and 3 bases from J, the gap between germline ends came to 13 bases. This CDR3 reads CASGLGRYTEAFF. The CDR3 DNA reads as TGTGCCAGTGGGTTGGGGCGATACACTGAAGCTTTCTTT.

This chain joins TRBV29-1 and TRBJ1-4, with unresolved D. The length of the CDR3 is 13 residues. Germline V gene sequence: CDR1 SQVTM, CDR2 ANQGSEA. Trimming cost V 5 bases and J 5 bases, with 12 bases left between them. The CDR3 DNA follows: TGCAGCGTTCGTCGCGGCCTAAATGAAAAACTGTTTTTT. It yields the protein CSVRRGLNEKLFF.

The chain carries TRBV25-1 and TRBJ2-1; 7 nucleotides line up with TRBD2. With V trimmed by 6 bases and J by 10 bases, 0 bases remained unmatched. CDR1 and CDR2 from the germline V gene are MGHDK and SYGVNS. This CDR3 region has 10 residues. CDR3 DNA sequence: TGTGCCAGCAGGGGACTAGAGCAGTTCTTC. Translation: CASRGLEQFF.

This clone was counted a single time. The chain uses TRBV5-6 and TRBJ1-5, with 8 bases lining up with TRBD1. The CDR3 covers 16 residues. Trimming took 4 bases from V and 2 from J; bases not matched to a gene: 8. Per germline, CDR1 SGHDT and CDR2 YYEEEE. DNA of the CDR3: TGTGCCAGCAGCCGCAGGGGGCTCAGTGGCAATCAGCCCCAGCATTTT. Encoded protein: CASSRRGLSGNQPQHF.